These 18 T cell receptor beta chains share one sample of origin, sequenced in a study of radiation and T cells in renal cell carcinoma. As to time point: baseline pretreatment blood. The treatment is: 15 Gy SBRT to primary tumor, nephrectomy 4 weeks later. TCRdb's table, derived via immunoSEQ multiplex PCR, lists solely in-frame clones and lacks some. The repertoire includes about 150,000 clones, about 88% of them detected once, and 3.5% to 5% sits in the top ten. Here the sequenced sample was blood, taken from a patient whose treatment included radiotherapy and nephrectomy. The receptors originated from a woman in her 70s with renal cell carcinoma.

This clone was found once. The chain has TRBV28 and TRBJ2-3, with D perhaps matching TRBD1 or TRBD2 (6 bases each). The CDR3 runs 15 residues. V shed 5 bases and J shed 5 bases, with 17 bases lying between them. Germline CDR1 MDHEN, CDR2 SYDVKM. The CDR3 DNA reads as TGTGCCAGCAGTCCTAGGGGGGCCCGAGGAGATACGCAGTATTTT. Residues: CASSPRGARGDTQYF.

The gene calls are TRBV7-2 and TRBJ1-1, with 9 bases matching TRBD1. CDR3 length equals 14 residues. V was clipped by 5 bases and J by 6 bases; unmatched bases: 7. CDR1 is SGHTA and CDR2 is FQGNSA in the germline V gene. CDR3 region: CASSLQGARAEAFF. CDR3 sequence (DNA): TGTGCCAGCAGCCTACAGGGGGCGCGGGCTGAAGCTTTCTTT. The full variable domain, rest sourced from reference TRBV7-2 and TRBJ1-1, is GAGVSQSPSNKVTEKGKDVELRCDPISGHTALYWYRQSLGQGLEFLIYFQGNSAPDKSGLPSDRFSAERTGGSVSTLTIQRTQQEDSAVYLCASSLQGARAEAFFGQGTRLTVV.

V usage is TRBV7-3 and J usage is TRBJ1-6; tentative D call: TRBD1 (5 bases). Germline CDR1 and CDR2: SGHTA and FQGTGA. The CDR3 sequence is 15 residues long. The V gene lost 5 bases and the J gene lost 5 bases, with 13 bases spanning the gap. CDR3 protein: CASSTSGTDNSPLHF. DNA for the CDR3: TGTGCCAGCAGCACCTCCGGGACGGATAATTCACCCCTCCACTTT.

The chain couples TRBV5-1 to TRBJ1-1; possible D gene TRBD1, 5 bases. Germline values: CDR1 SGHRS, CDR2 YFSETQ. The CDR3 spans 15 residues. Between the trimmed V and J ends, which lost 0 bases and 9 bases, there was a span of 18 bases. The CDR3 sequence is CASSLAGSREGKAFF. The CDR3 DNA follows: TGCGCCAGCAGCTTGGCCGGTAGCAGGGAAGGGAAAGCTTTCTTT. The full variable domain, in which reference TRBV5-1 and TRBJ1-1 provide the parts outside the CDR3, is KAGVTQTPRYLIKTRGQQVTLSCSPISGHRSVSWYQQTPGQGLQFLFEYFSETQRNKGNFPGRFSGRQFSNSRSEMNVSTLELGDSALYLCASSLAGSREGKAFFGQGTRLTVV.

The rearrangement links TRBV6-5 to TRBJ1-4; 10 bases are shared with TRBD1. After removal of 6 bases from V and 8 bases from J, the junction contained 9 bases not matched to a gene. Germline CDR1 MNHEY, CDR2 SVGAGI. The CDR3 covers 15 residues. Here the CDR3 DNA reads TGTGCCAGCAGCGGGACAGGGGACCCTCGAGAAAAACTGTTTTTT. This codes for CASSGTGDPREKLFF.

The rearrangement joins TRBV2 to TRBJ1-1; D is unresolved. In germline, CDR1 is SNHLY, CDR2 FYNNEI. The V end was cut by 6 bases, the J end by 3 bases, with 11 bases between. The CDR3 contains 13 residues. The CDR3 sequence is CASSRLGDTEAFF. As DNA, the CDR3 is TGTGCCAGCAGCCGACTTGGGGACACTGAAGCTTTCTTT.

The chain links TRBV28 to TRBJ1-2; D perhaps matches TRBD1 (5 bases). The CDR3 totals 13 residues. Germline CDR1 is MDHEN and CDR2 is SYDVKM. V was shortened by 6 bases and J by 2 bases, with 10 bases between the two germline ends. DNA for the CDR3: TGTGCCAGCAGCTGGGACCGCAACTATGGCTACACCTTC. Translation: CASSWDRNYGYTF.

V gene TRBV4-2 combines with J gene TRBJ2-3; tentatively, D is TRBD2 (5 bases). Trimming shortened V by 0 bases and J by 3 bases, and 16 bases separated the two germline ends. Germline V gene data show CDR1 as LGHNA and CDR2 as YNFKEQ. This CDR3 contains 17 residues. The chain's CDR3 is CASSQEVLAKLTDTQYF. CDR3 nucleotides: TGTGCCAGCAGCCAAGAGGTTTTAGCGAAACTAACAGATACGCAGTATTTT.

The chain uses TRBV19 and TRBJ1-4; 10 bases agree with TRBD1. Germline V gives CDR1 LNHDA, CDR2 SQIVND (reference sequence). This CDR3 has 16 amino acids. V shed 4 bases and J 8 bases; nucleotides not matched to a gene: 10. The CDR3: CASSTGQGGRGEKLFF. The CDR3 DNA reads TGTGCCAGTAGTACCGGACAGGGGGGCAGGGGAGAAAAACTGTTTTTT.

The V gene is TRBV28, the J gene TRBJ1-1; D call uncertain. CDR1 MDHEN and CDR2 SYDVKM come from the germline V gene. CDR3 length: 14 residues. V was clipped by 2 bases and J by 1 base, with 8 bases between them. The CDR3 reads CASSLPGKNTEAFF. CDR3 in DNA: TGTGCCAGCAGTTTACCGGGGAAGAACACTGAAGCTTTCTTT.

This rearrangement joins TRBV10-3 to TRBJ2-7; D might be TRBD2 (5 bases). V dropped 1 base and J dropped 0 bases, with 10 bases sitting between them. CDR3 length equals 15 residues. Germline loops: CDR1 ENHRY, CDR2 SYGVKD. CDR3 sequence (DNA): TGTGCCATCAGTGAGTATGAGGGTACCTCCTACGAGCAGTACTTC. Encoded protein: CAISEYEGTSYEQYF.

CDR3 loop: CASSQASGGYNEQFF. In nucleotides, the CDR3 is TGCGCCAGCAGCCAAGCTAGCGGGGGGTACAATGAGCAGTTCTTC. The gene calls are TRBV4-3 and TRBJ2-1, with 11 bases aligning to TRBD2. Germline loops: CDR1 LGHNA, CDR2 YSLEER. V lost 1 base, J lost 4 bases, and 0 bases stayed unmatched. The CDR3 has 15 residues.

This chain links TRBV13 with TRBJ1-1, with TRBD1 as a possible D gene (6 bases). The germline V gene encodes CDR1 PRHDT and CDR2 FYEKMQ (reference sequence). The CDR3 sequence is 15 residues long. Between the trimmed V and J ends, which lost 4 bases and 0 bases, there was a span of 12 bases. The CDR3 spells CASSSPGTLNTEAFF. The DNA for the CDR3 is TGTGCCAGCAGCTCCCCCGGGACATTGAACACTGAAGCTTTCTTT.

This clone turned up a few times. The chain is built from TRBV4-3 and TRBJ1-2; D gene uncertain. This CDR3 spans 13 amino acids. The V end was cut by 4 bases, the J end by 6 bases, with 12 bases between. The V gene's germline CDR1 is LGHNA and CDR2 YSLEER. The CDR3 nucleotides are TGCGCCAGCAGCCCTCTTGGGCTTAATGGCTACACCTTC. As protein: CASSPLGLNGYTF.

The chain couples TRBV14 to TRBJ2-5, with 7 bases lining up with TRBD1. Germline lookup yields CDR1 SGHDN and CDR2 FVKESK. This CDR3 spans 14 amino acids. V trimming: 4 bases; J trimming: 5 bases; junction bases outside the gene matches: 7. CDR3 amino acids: CASSPAGGRETQYF. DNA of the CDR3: TGTGCCAGCAGCCCCGCAGGGGGTCGGGAGACCCAGTACTTC.

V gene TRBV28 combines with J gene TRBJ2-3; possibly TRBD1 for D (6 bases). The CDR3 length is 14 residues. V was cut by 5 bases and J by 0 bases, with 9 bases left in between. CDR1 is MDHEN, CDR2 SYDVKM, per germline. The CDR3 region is CASSRTASTDTQYF. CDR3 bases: TGTGCCAGCAGTCGGACAGCTAGCACAGATACGCAGTATTTT.

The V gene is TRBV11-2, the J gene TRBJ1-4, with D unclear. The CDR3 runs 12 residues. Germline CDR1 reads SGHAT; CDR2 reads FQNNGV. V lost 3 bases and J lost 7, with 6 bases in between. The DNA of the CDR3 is TGTGCCAGCAGCTTTGGTACTGAAAAACTGTTTTTT. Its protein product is CASSFGTEKLFF.

The CDR3 DNA reads as TGTGCCAGCAGCTTGGGACTAGCTGAGGCAGATACGCAGTATTTT. Its protein is CASSLGLAEADTQYF. The gene calls are TRBV9 and TRBJ2-3, with 9 bases identical to TRBD2. Germline V CDR1 and CDR2: SGDLS, YYNGEE. J was trimmed by 4 bases and V by 4 bases; bases with no gene match: 7. The length of the CDR3 is 15 residues.